This T cell receptor beta chain was documented in a study of response to subunit inactivated influenza vaccine. One entry per CDR3 protein results from TCRdb running MiXCR on the RT-PCR reads. The repertoire holds about 540,000 distinct CDR3 sequences, with around 21% as singletons. V was pared by 0 bases and J by 7 bases, with 12 bases between. The CDR3 contains 14 residues. CDR1 LGHNA and CDR2 YSLEER come from the germline V gene. The sample also formed part of further work on T cells expressing NK-cell markers. That work adds: Libraries used 5'RACE template switching adding universal primer site and UMIs. Seven HCMV-seropositive donors and one seronegative donor made up the eight sequenced donors. CD8+ T cells in 5 or 6 donors included dominant NKG2C+ clonotypes at 1.0-7.0%. The CD3+CD56-NKG2C+ fraction of several donors was also led by these clonotypes.

This chain links TRBV4-3 with TRBJ1-2; D is possibly TRBD1 (5 bases). This receptor was identified in a man aged 50-59 years who received an inactivated influenza vaccine. The specimen was CD4+ T cells sorted from PBMCs, collected 12 days after vaccination. The CDR3 sequence is CASSQDWGGAGYTF. The CDR3 bases are TGCGCCAGCAGCCAAGATTGGGGGGGAGCTGGCTACACCTTC.